The 28 T cell receptor beta chains below were found in one sample sequenced in a study of T cell responses to AZD1222 COVID-19 vaccine. Profiled with immunoSEQ multiplex PCR; TCRdb holds only in-frame clones, not every one. The sample consists of about 140,000 clones, around 89% of them appearing once. The source material was peripheral blood, sampled 28 days after the second AZD1222 dose. These receptors all come from an adult who received the AZD1222 COVID-19 vaccine.

The chain is built from TRBV7-8 and TRBJ2-5, with TRBD2 matching 15 bases. J was trimmed by 4 bases and V by 5 bases; bases with no gene match: 8. Germline values: CDR1 SGHVS, CDR2 FQNEAQ. The CDR3 runs to 17 residues. CDR3 nucleotide sequence: TGTGCCAGCAGCCGGGGACTAGCGGGGGGTGTCGGAGAGACCCAGTACTTC. It encodes CASSRGLAGGVGETQYF.

This rearrangement joins TRBV19 to TRBJ2-2, with D possibly being TRBD1 or TRBD2 (5 bases each). There are 19 residues in the CDR3. The germline V and J ends were trimmed by 4 bases and 4 bases, with 25 bases remaining between them. The germline CDR1 and CDR2 sequences are LNHDA and SQIVND (reference sequence). The CDR3 sequence is CASSTEGASLLASTGELFF. CDR3 DNA sequence: TGTGCCAGTAGTACTGAAGGGGCTAGCCTTCTTGCATCCACCGGGGAGCTGTTTTTT.

This chain uses TRBV6-5 with TRBJ1-2; D gene unclear. Germline CDR1 reads MNHEY; CDR2 reads SVGAGI. CDR3 size: 13 residues. The V end lost 6 bases, the J end lost 3 bases, and 11 bases lay between the germline ends. CDR3 residues: CASSGRLDYGYTF. The CDR3 DNA is TGTGCCAGCAGCGGACGCTTGGACTATGGCTACACCTTC.

J is TRBJ2-2 and V is TRBV3-1 (or the pseudogene TRBV3-2); D unclear. Germline V lookup: CDR1 LGHDT, CDR2 YNNKEL (reference sequence). The V gene lost 4 bases and the J gene lost 7 bases, with 4 bases spanning the gap. The CDR3 is 11 residues long. CDR3 residues: CASSRYGELFF. The CDR3 nucleotides are TGTGCCAGCAGCCGCTACGGGGAGCTGTTTTTT.

This chain uses TRBV18 with TRBJ2-5, with D maybe TRBD2 (5 bases). The CDR3 covers 17 residues. Trimming took off 0 bases at V and 3 bases at J, with 17 bases between the two ends. Per the germline V gene, CDR1 is KGHSH and CDR2 is LQKENI. The CDR3 protein is CASSPPDFGLREETQYF. The CDR3 nucleotides are TGTGCCAGCTCACCACCGGATTTTGGTTTGAGGGAAGAGACCCAGTACTTC.

The V call is TRBV20-1, the J call TRBJ2-3; D remains unclear. CDR3 size: 11 residues. Trimming removed 3 bases from V and 5 bases from J, with 6 bases in between. The germline V gene encodes CDR1 DFQATT and CDR2 SNEGSKA (reference sequence). This chain's CDR3 is CSASWEDTQYF. The CDR3 DNA follows: TGCAGTGCTAGCTGGGAAGATACGCAGTATTTT.

The genes are TRBV19 and TRBJ2-7; D unresolved. V was shortened by 3 bases and J by 3 bases, with 9 bases between the two germline ends. Germline CDR1 is LNHDA and CDR2 is SQIVND (reference sequence). The CDR3 is 13 residues long. The CDR3 loop reads CASSIGGSYEQYF. The CDR3 coding sequence is TGTGCCAGTAGTATTGGTGGCAGCTACGAGCAGTACTTC.

The gene calls are TRBV10-3 and TRBJ1-1; 7 positions match TRBD1. The germline V gene encodes CDR1 ENHRY and CDR2 SYGVKD. The CDR3 covers 12 residues. This CDR3 reads CATNDRETEAFF. The CDR3 DNA follows: TGTGCGACTAATGACAGGGAGACTGAAGCTTTCTTT.

In this sample, this clone turned up once. The genes are TRBV7-6 and TRBJ2-5; TRBD1 or TRBD2 may be the D gene (7 bases each). V lost 5 bases and J lost 3, with 19 bases in between. This CDR3 region has 16 residues. From germline, CDR1 is SGHVS and CDR2 FNYEAQ. This chain's CDR3 is CASSPSQGGGKETQYF. In nucleotides, the CDR3 is TGTGCCAGCAGCCCGTCCCAGGGGGGAGGGAAAGAGACCCAGTACTTC. Combining the CDR3 with reference TRBV7-6 and TRBJ2-5 gives the whole variable domain GAGVSQSPRYKVTKRGQDVALRCDPISGHVSLYWYRQALGQGPEFLTYFNYEAQQDKSGLPNDRFSAERPEGSISTLTIQRTEQRDSAMYRCASSPSQGGGKETQYFGPGTRLLVL.

The V call is TRBV27, the J call TRBJ1-6; 11 nucleotides line up with TRBD1. The CDR3 has 14 residues. The J segment lost 10 bases and the V segment lost 6 bases, leaving 5 bases of the junction unmatched. The germline V gene has CDR1 MNHEY and CDR2 SMNVEV (reference sequence). The CDR3 region has the DNA TGTGCCAGCAGGATCGGGACAGGGGGATCACCCCTCCACTTT. Its translation: CASRIGTGGSPLHF.

The V gene is TRBV5-1, the J gene TRBJ2-3, with a tentative D call TRBD1 (5 bases). The V gene's germline CDR1 is SGHRS and CDR2 YFSETQ. Between the trimmed V and J ends, which lost 4 bases and 5 bases, there was a span of 17 bases. This CDR3 is built from 15 residues. CDR3 coding DNA: TGCGCCAGCAGCCCCAGGGTTGACATGGGAGATACGCAGTATTTT. This gives the protein CASSPRVDMGDTQYF.

A few counts support this clone. The chain is built from TRBV10-3 and TRBJ1-6; D uncertain. V shed 7 bases and J shed 5 bases, with 12 bases lying between them. Germline V gene data show CDR1 as ENHRY and CDR2 as SYGVKD. There are 14 residues in the CDR3. The CDR3 DNA follows: TGTGCCATCACGAGGGATCCCGATAATTCACCCCTCCACTTT. This translates into CAITRDPDNSPLHF.

This clone has only one observation. This chain connects TRBV7-3 to TRBJ2-6, with D possibly TRBD1 on 5 matching bases. Germline V gene sequence: CDR1 SGHTA, CDR2 FQGTGA. Trimming removed 2 bases at V and 0 bases at J, with 8 bases between. This CDR3 is built from 16 residues. The CDR3 reads CASSLQGSSGANVLTF. Written as DNA, the CDR3 is TGTGCCAGCAGCTTACAGGGTAGCTCTGGGGCCAACGTCCTGACTTTC.

The CDR3 sequence is CASSETGITEAFF. The DNA for the CDR3 is TGCGCCAGCAGCGAGACAGGGATCACTGAAGCTTTCTTT. This chain joins TRBV5-1 and TRBJ1-1; 7 bases fit TRBD1. The ends lost 4 bases at V and 4 bases at J; junction bases unmatched: 4. Germline CDR1 is SGHRS and CDR2 is YFSETQ. CDR3 length equals 13 residues.

V is TRBV27 and J is TRBJ1-6; the D is unclear. V dropped 6 bases and J dropped 9 bases, with 15 bases sitting between them. Germline CDR1 and CDR2: MNHEY and SMNVEV (reference sequence). The CDR3 is 14 residues long. The CDR3 DNA sequence: TGTGCCAGCAGCCCTTTAGAGACCGGTTCACCCCTCCACTTT. Translation: CASSPLETGSPLHF.

V and J are TRBV7-8 and TRBJ2-7; no clear D. V was trimmed by 2 bases and J by 2 bases, leaving 10 bases between them. Germline assignment: CDR1 SGHVS and CDR2 FQNEAQ. The CDR3 loop spans 14 amino acids. This CDR3 reads CASSLWSAAYEQYF. The DNA for the CDR3 is TGTGCCAGCAGCTTATGGAGCGCAGCCTACGAGCAGTACTTC.

This chain connects TRBV28 to TRBJ1-3, with no clear D. The CDR3 covers 17 residues. The germline V gene encodes CDR1 MDHEN and CDR2 SYDVKM. Trimming took off 6 bases at V and 0 bases at J, with 18 bases between the two ends. The CDR3 bases are TGTGCCAGCAGCCAAAGGGTCAGTTCTGTCTCTGGAAACACCATATATTTT. It yields the protein CASSQRVSSVSGNTIYF.

The V and J genes are TRBV2 and TRBJ2-1; D is unresolved. CDR1 and CDR2 (germline): SNHLY, FYNNEI. CDR3 length: 12 amino acids. Trimming shortened V by 4 bases and J by 6 bases, and 7 bases separated the two germline ends. CDR3 nucleotides: TGTGCCAGCAGTGGTCTAATCAATGAGCAGTTCTTC. Its protein product is CASSGLINEQFF. Using reference TRBV2 and TRBJ2-1 for the parts outside the CDR3, the full variable domain is EPEVTQTPSHQVTQMGQEVILRCVPISNHLYFYWYRQILGQKVEFLVSFYNNEISEKSEIFDDQFSVERPDGSNFTLKIRSTKLEDSAMYFCASSGLINEQFFGPGTRLTVL.

The V and J genes are TRBV11-2 and TRBJ2-3, with D unresolved. CDR3 length equals 11 residues. Germline V gene sequence: CDR1 SGHAT, CDR2 FQNNGV. Between the trimmed V and J ends, which lost 0 bases and 6 bases, there was a span of 1 base. The CDR3 region is CASSLDDTQYF. The CDR3 DNA reads TGTGCCAGCAGCTTAGATGATACGCAGTATTTT.

The chain couples TRBV28 to TRBJ2-1; 9 bases map to TRBD2. This CDR3 contains 16 residues. The trim removed 7 bases at V and 9 bases at J, leaving 16 bases unmatched. Germline loops: CDR1 MDHEN, CDR2 SYDVKM. The DNA of the CDR3 is TGTGCCAGCACGGGCTTTAATAGCGGGAGTTCCGGTGAGCAGTTCTTC. Amino acid sequence: CASTGFNSGSSGEQFF. The variable domain in full, completed from reference TRBV28 and TRBJ2-1, reads DVKVTQSSRYLVKRTGEKVFLECVQDMDHENMFWYRQDPGLGLRLIYFSYDVKMKEKGDIPEGYSVSREKKERFSLILESASTNQTSMYLCASTGFNSGSSGEQFFGPGTRLTVL.

This chain uses TRBV19 with TRBJ2-1; TRBD1 matches 10 bases. The CDR3 covers 14 residues. With V trimmed by 9 bases and J by 7 bases, 9 bases remained unmatched. Germline V gene data show CDR1 as LNHDA and CDR2 as SQIVND (reference sequence). CDR3 loop: CASRRDRGMNEQFF. The CDR3 coding sequence is TGTGCCAGCCGCCGGGACAGGGGAATGAATGAGCAGTTCTTC.

This chain connects TRBV28 to TRBJ1-1; no definite D call. Trimming shortened V by 4 bases and J by 8 bases, and 8 bases separated the two germline ends. Germline V gene data show CDR1 as MDHEN and CDR2 as SYDVKM. The CDR3 spans 11 residues. The CDR3: CASSSRREAFF. CDR3 bases: TGTGCCAGCAGTTCCCGCCGAGAAGCTTTCTTT.

Of note for this clone: Other nucleotide sequences from this sample produce the same CDR3. This rearrangement joins TRBV18 to TRBJ1-1; D remains unclear. The CDR3 contains 12 residues. Trimming pared 3 bases from V and 5 bases from J, leaving 7 bases between. The germline gives CDR1 KGHSH, CDR2 LQKENI. In nucleotides, the CDR3 is TGTGCCAGCTCACCCGACCGGACTGAAGCTTTCTTT. Protein sequence: CASSPDRTEAFF.

This sequence joins TRBV18 and TRBJ1-5; D is possibly TRBD1 (5 bases). Germline V CDR1 and CDR2: KGHSH, LQKENI. This CDR3 region has 13 residues. Between the trimmed V and J ends, which lost 4 bases and 3 bases, there was a span of 7 bases. The CDR3 here is CASSQGLNQPQHF. The CDR3, as DNA: TGTGCCAGCTCACAGGGGCTCAATCAGCCCCAGCATTTT.

The chain is built from TRBV5-1 and TRBJ2-1; possibly TRBD1 or TRBD2 for D (5 bases each). The CDR3 has 15 amino acids. The V gene's germline CDR1 is SGHRS and CDR2 YFSETQ. Trimming took 2 bases from V and 2 from J, leaving 11 bases between them. This CDR3 is CASSLLLGAYNEQFF. Here the CDR3 DNA reads TGCGCCAGCAGCTTACTTTTGGGGGCCTACAATGAGCAGTTCTTC.

V gene TRBV6-5 combines with J gene TRBJ2-3; TRBD1 is a possible D gene (6 bases). In germline, CDR1 is MNHEY, CDR2 SVGAGI. V lost 11 bases, J lost 6 bases, and 21 bases lay in between. This CDR3 region has 14 residues. DNA for the CDR3: TGTGCCTCCCACAGGGAGTACTCTGACGATACGCAGTATTTT. Translating gives CASHREYSDDTQYF.

J is TRBJ2-2 and V is TRBV7-2; 11 bases align to TRBD1. V was pared by 0 bases and J by 9 bases, with 6 bases of the junction left unmatched. This CDR3 region has 16 residues. Looked up from germline, CDR1 is SGHTA and CDR2 is FQGNSA. The CDR3 bases are TGTGCCAGCAGCTTAGCCCTGGGACAGGGGGGCCGGGAGCTGTTTTTT. Translated: CASSLALGQGGRELFF.

Here the CDR3 DNA reads TGTGCCAGCAGCGTAGGCGGCAGGAGCGAGCAGTACTTC. Translation: CASSVGGRSEQYF. The chain links TRBV9 to TRBJ2-7; no reliable D call. This CDR3 contains 13 residues. Trimming cost V 0 bases and J 6 bases, with 10 bases left between them. Germline V gives CDR1 SGDLS, CDR2 YYNGEE.